This T cell receptor (beta chain) came from a study of blood T cell repertoires in COVID-19. This clone was observed a few times. TCRdb's copy holds only in-frame clones and misses some; the assay was immunoSEQ multiplex PCR. The data show 200,000 to 300,000 clones, roughly 91% seen once. The sequence was obtained from a woman aged 30 to 39 with acute COVID-19. Specimen: PBMCs or T cells enriched from blood (not recorded which).

In DNA, the CDR3 is TGTGCCAGCAGTCCCACAGGGACCAGCAATCAGCCCCAGCATTTT. Translating it yields CASSPTGTSNQPQHF. The chain has TRBV7-9 and TRBJ1-5; TRBD1 is a possible D gene (6 bases). The CDR3 length is 15 residues. Per germline, CDR1 SEHNR and CDR2 FQNEAQ (reference sequence). V was cut by 6 bases and J by 1 base, with 13 bases left in between.